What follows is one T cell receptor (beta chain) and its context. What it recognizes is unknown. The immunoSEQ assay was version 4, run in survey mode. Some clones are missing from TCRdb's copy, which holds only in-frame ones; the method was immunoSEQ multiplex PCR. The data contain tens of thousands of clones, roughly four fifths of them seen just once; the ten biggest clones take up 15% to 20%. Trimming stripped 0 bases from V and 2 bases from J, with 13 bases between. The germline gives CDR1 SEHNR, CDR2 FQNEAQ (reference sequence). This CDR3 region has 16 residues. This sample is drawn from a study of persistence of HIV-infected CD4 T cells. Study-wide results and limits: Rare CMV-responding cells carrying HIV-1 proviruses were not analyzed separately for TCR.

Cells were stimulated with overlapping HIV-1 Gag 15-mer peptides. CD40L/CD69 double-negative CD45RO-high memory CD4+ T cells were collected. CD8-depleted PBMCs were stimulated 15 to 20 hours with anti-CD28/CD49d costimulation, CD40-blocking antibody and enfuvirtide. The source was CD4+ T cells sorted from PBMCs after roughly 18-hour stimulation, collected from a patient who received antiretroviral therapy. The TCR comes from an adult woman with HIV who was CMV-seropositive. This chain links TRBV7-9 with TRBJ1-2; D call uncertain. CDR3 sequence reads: CASSLADLNQNYGYTF. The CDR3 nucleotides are TGTGCCAGCAGCTTAGCGGACTTAAACCAAAACTATGGCTACACCTTC.